The entry below describes one T cell receptor (beta chain). Its antigen remains unidentified. The method was immunoSEQ multiplex PCR; TCRdb's version includes in-frame clones alone and lacks a portion of them. The sample lists some 130,000 clones, approximately 83% occurring once. This sample was included in a study of T cell responses to AZD1222 COVID-19 vaccine. Study in general: Second-dose timings of about 4 or about 12 weeks were pooled. Overall study results and limits: The donor cohort was predominantly white British with a female majority, and clonal diversity may have been underestimated. At baseline, seropositivity was found in only a handful of AZD1222 recipients.

Germline CDR1 is LGHDT and CDR2 is YNNKEL (reference sequence). CDR3 length equals 12 residues. V lost 2 bases and J 12 bases, leaving 11 bases between the germline ends. This clonotype originated in an adult in good health. The chain carries TRBV3-1 (or the pseudogene TRBV3-2) and TRBJ1-5; tentative D call: TRBD1 (5 bases). The material was peripheral blood, obtained on day 0 of AZD1222 vaccination. The DNA of the CDR3 is TGTGCCAGCAGCCAAAATCTGGGGGTCCAGCATTTT. Protein product: CASSQNLGVQHF.